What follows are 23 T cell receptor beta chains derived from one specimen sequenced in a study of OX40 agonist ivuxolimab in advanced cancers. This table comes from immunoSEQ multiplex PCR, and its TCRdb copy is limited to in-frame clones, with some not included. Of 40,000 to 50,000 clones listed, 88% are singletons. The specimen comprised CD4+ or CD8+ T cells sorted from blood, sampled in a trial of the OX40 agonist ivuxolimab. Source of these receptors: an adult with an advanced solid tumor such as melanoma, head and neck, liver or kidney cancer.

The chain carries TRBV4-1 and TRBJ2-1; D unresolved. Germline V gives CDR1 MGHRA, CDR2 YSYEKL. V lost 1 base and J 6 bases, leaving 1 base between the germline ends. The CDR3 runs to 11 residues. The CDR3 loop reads CASSQVNEQFF. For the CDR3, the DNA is TGCGCCAGCAGCCAAGTCAATGAGCAGTTCTTC.

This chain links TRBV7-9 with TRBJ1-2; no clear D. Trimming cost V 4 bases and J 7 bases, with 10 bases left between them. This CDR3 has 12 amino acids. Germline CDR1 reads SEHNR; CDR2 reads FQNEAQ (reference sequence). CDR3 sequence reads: CASSSLDPGYTF. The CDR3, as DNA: TGTGCCAGCAGCTCGTTAGATCCTGGCTACACCTTC.

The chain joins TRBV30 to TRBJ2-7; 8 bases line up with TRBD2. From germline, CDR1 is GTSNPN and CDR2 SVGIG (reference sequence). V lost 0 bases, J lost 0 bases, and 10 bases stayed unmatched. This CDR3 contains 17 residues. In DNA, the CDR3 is TGTGCCTGGAGTGTACGGGCTAGCGGGCCTCTCTCCTACGAGCAGTACTTC. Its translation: CAWSVRASGPLSYEQYF.

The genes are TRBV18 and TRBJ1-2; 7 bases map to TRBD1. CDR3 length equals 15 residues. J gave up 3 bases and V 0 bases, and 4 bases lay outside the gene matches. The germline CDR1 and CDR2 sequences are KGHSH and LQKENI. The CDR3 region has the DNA TGTGCCAGCTCACCACCAACAGGGACAGACTATGGCTACACCTTC. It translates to CASSPPTGTDYGYTF.

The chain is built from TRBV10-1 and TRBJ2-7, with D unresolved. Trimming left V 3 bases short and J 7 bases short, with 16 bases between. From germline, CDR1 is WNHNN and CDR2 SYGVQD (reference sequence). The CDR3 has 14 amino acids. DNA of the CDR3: TGCGCCAGCAGTGACCAGAGCATCATACCGGAGCAGTACTTC. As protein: CASSDQSIIPEQYF.

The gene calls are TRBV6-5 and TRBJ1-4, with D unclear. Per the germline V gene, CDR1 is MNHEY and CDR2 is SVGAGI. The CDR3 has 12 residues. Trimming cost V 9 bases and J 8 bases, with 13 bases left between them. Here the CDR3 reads CASGRAREKLFF. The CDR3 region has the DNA TGTGCCAGTGGGCGGGCTCGGGAAAAACTGTTTTTT.

CDR3 loop: CAISLGTGGNGYTF. CDR3 sequence (DNA): TGTGCCATCAGCCTCGGGACAGGGGGCAATGGCTACACCTTC. The chain has TRBV10-3 and TRBJ1-2; TRBD1 matches at 12 bases. The germline V gene encodes CDR1 ENHRY and CDR2 SYGVKD. CDR3 length: 14 amino acids. Trimming at V came to 6 bases and at J to 6 bases, leaving 5 bases not matched to a gene.

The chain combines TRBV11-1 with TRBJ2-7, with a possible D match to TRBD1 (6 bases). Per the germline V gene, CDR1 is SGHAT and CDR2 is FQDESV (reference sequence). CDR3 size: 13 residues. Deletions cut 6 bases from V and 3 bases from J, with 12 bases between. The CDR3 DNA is TGTGCCAGCAGACCACAGGGAAGCTACGAGCAGTACTTC. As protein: CASRPQGSYEQYF.

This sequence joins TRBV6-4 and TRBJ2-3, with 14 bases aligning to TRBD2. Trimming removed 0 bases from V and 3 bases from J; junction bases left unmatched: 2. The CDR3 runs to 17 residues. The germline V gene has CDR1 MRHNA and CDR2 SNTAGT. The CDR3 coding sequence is TGTGCCAGCAGTGACTCGACTAGCGGGGGGGGGACAGATACGCAGTATTTT. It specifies CASSDSTSGGGTDTQYF.

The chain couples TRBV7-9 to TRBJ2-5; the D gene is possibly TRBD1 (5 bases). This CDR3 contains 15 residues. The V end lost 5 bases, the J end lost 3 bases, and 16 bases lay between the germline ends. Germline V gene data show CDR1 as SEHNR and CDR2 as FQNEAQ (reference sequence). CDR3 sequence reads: CASSRTLGIKETQYF. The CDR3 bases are TGTGCCAGCAGCCGGACACTCGGCATAAAAGAGACCCAGTACTTC.

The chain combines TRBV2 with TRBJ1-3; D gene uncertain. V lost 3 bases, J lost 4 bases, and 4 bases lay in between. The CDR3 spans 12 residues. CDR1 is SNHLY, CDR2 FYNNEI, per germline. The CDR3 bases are TGTGCCAGCAGTGATTCGGGAAACACCATATATTTT. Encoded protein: CASSDSGNTIYF.

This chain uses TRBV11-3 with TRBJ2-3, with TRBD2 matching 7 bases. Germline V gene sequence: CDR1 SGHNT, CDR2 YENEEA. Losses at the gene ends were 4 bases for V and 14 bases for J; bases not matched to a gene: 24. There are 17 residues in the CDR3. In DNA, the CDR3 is TGTGCCAGCAGCTCAATGATTGTTACGACTAGCCCTCAAGGGCTGTATTTT. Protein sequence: CASSSMIVTTSPQGLYF.

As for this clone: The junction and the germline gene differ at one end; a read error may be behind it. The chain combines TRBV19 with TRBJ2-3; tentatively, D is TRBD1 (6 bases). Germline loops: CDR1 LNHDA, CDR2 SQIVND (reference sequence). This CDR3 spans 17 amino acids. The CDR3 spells CAGSTFTGNPSTDTQYF. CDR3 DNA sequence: TGTGCCGGTAGTACCTTTACAGGGAATCCTAGCACAGATACGCAGTATTTT.

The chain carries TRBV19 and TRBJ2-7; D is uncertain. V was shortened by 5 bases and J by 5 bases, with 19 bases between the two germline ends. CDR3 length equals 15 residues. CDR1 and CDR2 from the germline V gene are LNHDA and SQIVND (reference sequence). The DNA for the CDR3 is TGTGCCAGTAGTGCCCTGGCTAATATGGTCGACGAGCAGTACTTC. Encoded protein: CASSALANMVDEQYF. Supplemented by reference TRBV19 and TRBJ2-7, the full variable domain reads DGGITQSPKYLFRKEGQNVTLSCEQNLNHDAMYWYRQDPGQGLRLIYYSQIVNDFQKGDIAEGYSVSREKKESFPLTVTSAQKNPTAFYLCASSALANMVDEQYFGPGTRLTVT.

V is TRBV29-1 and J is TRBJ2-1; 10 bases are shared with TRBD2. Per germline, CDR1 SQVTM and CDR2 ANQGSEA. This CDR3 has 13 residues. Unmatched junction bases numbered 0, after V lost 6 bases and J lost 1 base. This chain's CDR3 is CSVAGGSYNEQFF. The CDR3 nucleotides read TGCAGCGTAGCGGGGGGGTCCTACAATGAGCAGTTCTTC.

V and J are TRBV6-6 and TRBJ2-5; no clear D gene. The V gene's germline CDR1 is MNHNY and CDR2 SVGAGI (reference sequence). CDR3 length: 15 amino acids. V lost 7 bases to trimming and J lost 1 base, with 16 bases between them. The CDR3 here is CASTQTPVIQETQYF. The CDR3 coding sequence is TGTGCCAGCACACAAACCCCCGTAATCCAAGAGACCCAGTACTTC.

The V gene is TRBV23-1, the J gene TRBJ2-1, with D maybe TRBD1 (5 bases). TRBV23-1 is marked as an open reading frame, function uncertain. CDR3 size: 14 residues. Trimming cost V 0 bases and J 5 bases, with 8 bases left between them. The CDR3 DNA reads TGCGCCAGCAGTCAATCGAGACAGAACAATGAGCAGTTCTTC. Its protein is CASSQSRQNNEQFF.

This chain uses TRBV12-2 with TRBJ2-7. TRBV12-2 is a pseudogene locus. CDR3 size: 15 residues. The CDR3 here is CASRLAIRNAYEQYF. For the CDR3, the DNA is TGTGCAAGTCGCTTAGCGATTAGGAATGCCTACGAGCAGTACTTC.

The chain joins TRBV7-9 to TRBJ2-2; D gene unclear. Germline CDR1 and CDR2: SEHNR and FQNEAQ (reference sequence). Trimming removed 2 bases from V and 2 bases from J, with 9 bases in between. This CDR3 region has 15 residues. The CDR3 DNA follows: TGTGCCAGCAGCTTACGTAGTTTTAACACCGGGGAGCTGTTTTTT. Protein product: CASSLRSFNTGELFF.

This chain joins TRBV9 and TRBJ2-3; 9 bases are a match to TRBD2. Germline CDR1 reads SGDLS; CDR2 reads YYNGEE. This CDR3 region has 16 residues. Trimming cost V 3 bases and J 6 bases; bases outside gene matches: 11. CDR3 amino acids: CASSAPWRGGEDTQYF. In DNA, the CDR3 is TGTGCCAGCAGCGCGCCCTGGCGGGGGGGCGAGGATACGCAGTATTTT.

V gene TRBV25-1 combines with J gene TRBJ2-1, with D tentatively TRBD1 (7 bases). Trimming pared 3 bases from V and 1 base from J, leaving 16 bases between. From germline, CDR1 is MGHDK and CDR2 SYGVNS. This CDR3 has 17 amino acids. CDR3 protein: CASSDGGRRGSYNEQFF. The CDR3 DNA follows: TGTGCCAGCAGTGACGGGGGCCGCAGGGGGTCCTACAATGAGCAGTTCTTC. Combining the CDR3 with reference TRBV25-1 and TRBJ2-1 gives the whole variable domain EADIYQTPRYLVIGTGKKITLECSQTMGHDKMYWYQQDPGMELHLIHYSYGVNSTEKGDLSSESTVSRIRTEHFPLTLESARPSHTSQYLCASSDGGRRGSYNEQFFGPGTRLTVL.

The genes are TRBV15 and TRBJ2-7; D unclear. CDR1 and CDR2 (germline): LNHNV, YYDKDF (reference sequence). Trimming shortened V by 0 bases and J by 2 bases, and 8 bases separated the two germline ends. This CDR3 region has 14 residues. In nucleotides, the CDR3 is TGTGCCACCAGCAGAGATCCCCTTACCTACGAGCAGTACTTC. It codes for CATSRDPLTYEQYF.

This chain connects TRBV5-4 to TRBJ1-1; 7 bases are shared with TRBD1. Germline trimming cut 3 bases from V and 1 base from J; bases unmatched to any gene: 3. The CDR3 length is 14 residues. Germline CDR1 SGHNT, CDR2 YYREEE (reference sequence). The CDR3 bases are TGTGCCAGCAGCTCGGGACAGCAGAACACTGAAGCTTTCTTT. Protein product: CASSSGQQNTEAFF.